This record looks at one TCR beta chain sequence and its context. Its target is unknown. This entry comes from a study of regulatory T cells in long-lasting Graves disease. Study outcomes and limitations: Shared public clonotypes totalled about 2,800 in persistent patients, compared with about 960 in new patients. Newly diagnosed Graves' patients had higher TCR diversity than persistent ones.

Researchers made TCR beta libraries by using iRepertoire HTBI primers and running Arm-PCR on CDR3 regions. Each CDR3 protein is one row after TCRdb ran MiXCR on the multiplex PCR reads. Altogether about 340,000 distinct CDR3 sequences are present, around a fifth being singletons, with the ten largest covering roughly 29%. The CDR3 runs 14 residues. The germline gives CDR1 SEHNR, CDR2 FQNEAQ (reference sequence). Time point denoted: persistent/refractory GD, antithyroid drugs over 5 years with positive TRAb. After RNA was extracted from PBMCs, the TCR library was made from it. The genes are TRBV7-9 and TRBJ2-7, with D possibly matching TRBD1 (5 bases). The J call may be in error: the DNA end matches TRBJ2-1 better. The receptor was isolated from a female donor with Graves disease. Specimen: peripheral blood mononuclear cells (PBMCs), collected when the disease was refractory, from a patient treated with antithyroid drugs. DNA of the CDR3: TGTGCCAGCAGCTCGTACACCCAGGGCAATGAGCAGTTCTTC. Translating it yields CASSSYTQGNEQFF.